This entry describes one TCR beta chain. This record belongs to a study of shared clonotypes between healthy human individuals. Generated by immunoSEQ multiplex PCR, the TCRdb table keeps only in-frame clones and is missing some. The table lists roughly 2 million clones, 90% to 96% of them singletons. Each sample came from a Caucasian adult donor living in Nashville, Tennessee. The receptor's source is a man younger than 35 in good health. The specimen sequenced was naive CD4+ T cells sorted from blood. The subset: CD45RA+ positively selected.

Here the CDR3 reads CASSLGFKETQYF. DNA for the CDR3: TGTGCCAGCAGCTTAGGTTTCAAAGAGACCCAGTACTTC. This chain joins TRBV7-2 and TRBJ2-5; D unclear. Trimming shortened V by 1 base and J by 3 bases, and 6 bases separated the two germline ends. CDR1 is SGHTA and CDR2 is FQGNSA in the germline V gene. The CDR3 has 13 residues. The full variable domain, completed using reference TRBV7-2 and TRBJ2-5, is GAGVSQSPSNKVTEKGKDVELRCDPISGHTALYWYRQSLGQGLEFLIYFQGNSAPDKSGLPSDRFSAERTGGSVSTLTIQRTQQEDSAVYLCASSLGFKETQYFGPGTRLLVL.